This entry concerns a single TCR beta chain. Germline V gene data show CDR1 as LNHDA and CDR2 as SQIVND (reference sequence). The CDR3 sequence is 16 residues long. The V and J ends lost 6 bases and 1 base respectively, with 17 bases between them. Authors' analysis steps: For nucleated cells, counts were estimated from reference gene primer amplification. Method: immunoSEQ multiplex PCR; TCRdb's copy keeps in-frame clones and lacks some. From that table come the V and J calls and clone size; the DNA was used to work out D and trimming. The table has some 81,000 clones, nearly 95% seen once. The data originate from a study of blood T cell repertoires in COVID-19. Study information: Samples representing acute and convalescent COVID-19 were sourced from the United States, Italy and Spain. The analysed material was cDNA or gDNA that came from T cells, B-cell-depleted T cells, or PBMCs.

The rearrangement joins TRBV19 to TRBJ2-3; TRBD1 might be the D (6 bases). Input material: peripheral blood. This clonotype was sampled from a human donor with active COVID-19. The donor label of this sample is uncertain. In DNA form, the CDR3 reads TGTGCCAGTAGCCTGTACAGGGTAAGGGGCACAGATACGCAGTATTTT. Amino acid sequence: CASSLYRVRGTDTQYF.